This T cell receptor beta chain was observed in a study of blood T cell repertoires in COVID-19. Study information: The United States, Italy and Spain were the sources of the acute and convalescent COVID-19 samples.

The CDR3 sequence is 16 residues long. V lost 3 bases to trimming and J lost 1 base, with 15 bases between them. Germline V CDR1 and CDR2: SGHRS, YFSETQ. As originally analysed: Estimated nucleated cell counts came from reference gene primer amplification. TCRdb's copy holds only in-frame clones and misses some; the assay was immunoSEQ multiplex PCR. V and J calls and clone size are copied from that table; D and trimming were computed from the DNA. Here the sample spans around 620,000 clones, about 87% being singletons. The rearrangement links TRBV5-1 to TRBJ2-3; D is perhaps TRBD1 (6 bases). The sequence was collected from a woman between 18 and 30 years old with acute or convalescent COVID-19. The sequencing sample was made of peripheral blood. In DNA form, the CDR3 reads TGCGCCAGCAGCTGGGACATCCAGAGGGGCACAGATACGCAGTATTTT. This gives the protein CASSWDIQRGTDTQYF.